One sample yielded the 8 T cell receptor beta chains listed below, sequenced in a study of radiation and T cells in renal cell carcinoma. TCRdb's copy holds only in-frame clones and misses some; the assay was immunoSEQ multiplex PCR. This sample carries 100,000 to 150,000 clones, roughly 80% of them seen once, and the ten largest clones take under 4%. Sample time point: baseline pretreatment blood. The treatment here: 15 Gy SBRT to primary tumor, nephrectomy 4 weeks later. The sequencing used blood, collected from a patient whose treatment included radiotherapy and nephrectomy. These receptors were taken from a woman aged 60 to 75 with renal cell carcinoma.

The chain recombines TRBV29-1 with TRBJ2-7, with TRBD2 identical over 11 bases. V shed 1 base, J shed 4 bases, and the junction held 12 bases outside the gene matches. The germline V gene encodes CDR1 SQVTM and CDR2 ANQGSEA. The CDR3 extends over 17 amino acids. The CDR3 nucleotides are TGCAGCGTTGAAGTTGGAACCGGGACTAGCGGAGTTTACGAGCAGTACTTC. It yields the protein CSVEVGTGTSGVYEQYF.

Only a few counts were recorded for this clone. This chain uses TRBV7-6 with TRBJ1-1; D not resolved. Per the germline V gene, CDR1 is SGHVS and CDR2 is FNYEAQ. Trimming cost V 5 bases and J 1 base, with 8 bases left between them. This CDR3 is built from 13 residues. CDR3 sequence: CASSLRRNTEAFF. CDR3 DNA: TGTGCCAGCAGCCTCAGAAGGAACACTGAAGCTTTCTTT. The entire variable domain, with the rest obtained from reference TRBV7-6 and TRBJ1-1, is as follows: GAGVSQSPRYKVTKRGQDVALRCDPISGHVSLYWYRQALGQGPEFLTYFNYEAQQDKSGLPNDRFSAERPEGSISTLTIQRTEQRDSAMYRCASSLRRNTEAFFGQGTRLTVV.

The chain has TRBV4-1 and TRBJ2-1; D might be TRBD1 (6 bases). The germline V and J ends were trimmed by 1 base and 9 bases, with 16 bases remaining between them. The CDR3 totals 15 residues. Germline CDR1 reads MGHRA; CDR2 reads YSYEKL. CDR3 bases: TGCGCCAGCAGCCAAGGACAGGTTCGAGGAACTGAGCAGTTCTTC. This gives the protein CASSQGQVRGTEQFF.

This chain joins TRBV4-1 and TRBJ2-1; D remains unclear. This CDR3 region has 13 residues. The V gene's germline CDR1 is MGHRA and CDR2 YSYEKL. V was trimmed by 4 bases and J by 6 bases, leaving 10 bases between them. CDR3 amino acids: CASSPLGANEQFF. DNA of the CDR3: TGCGCCAGCAGCCCCCTAGGAGCCAATGAGCAGTTCTTC.

This clone was observed many times. The J gene is TRBJ1-1, the V gene TRBV29-1, with D unclear. The V and J ends lost 2 bases and 3 bases respectively, with 10 bases between them. Looked up from germline, CDR1 is SQVTM and CDR2 is ANQGSEA. CDR3 length: 13 amino acids. This CDR3 is CSVEIELDTEAFF. CDR3 coding DNA: TGCAGCGTTGAAATAGAACTGGACACTGAAGCTTTCTTT.

CDR3 DNA: TGCAGTGCTAGGGACAGCTACGAGCAGTACTTC. Amino acid sequence: CSARDSYEQYF. This chain uses TRBV20-1 with TRBJ2-7; possibly TRBD1 for D (6 bases). Germline CDR1 is DFQATT and CDR2 is SNEGSKA (reference sequence). The CDR3 is made up of 11 amino acids. V was clipped by 3 bases and J by 3 bases, with 6 bases between them.

J is TRBJ2-7 and V is TRBV7-9; TRBD2 aligns across 12 bases. The CDR3 runs to 16 residues. Germline CDR1 and CDR2: SEHNR and FQNEAQ (reference sequence). V dropped 5 bases and J dropped 1; count of bases not matched to a gene: 6. CDR3 loop: CASSRPLAGGSYEQYF. The DNA of the CDR3 is TGTGCCAGCAGCCGTCCACTAGCGGGGGGTTCCTACGAGCAGTACTTC.

V and J are TRBV4-1 and TRBJ2-7; D perhaps matches TRBD2 (5 bases). The CDR3 contains 13 residues. Germline V CDR1 and CDR2: MGHRA, YSYEKL. Trimming removed 1 base from V and 7 bases from J, with 11 bases in between. This chain's CDR3 is CASSQGVEREQYF. The DNA of the CDR3 is TGCGCCAGCAGCCAAGGGGTGGAGCGGGAGCAGTACTTC.